There are many counts of the clone carrying this T cell receptor beta chain. This entry belongs to a study of T cells in Graves' hyperthyroidism and ophthalmopathy. Looking at the study overall: The authors collected peripheral blood at initial diagnosis, before any treatment.

What was amplified from RNA transcripts were TCR beta CDR3 regions. TCR CDR3 regions were first amplified by RT-PCR with HTBI primers. TCRdb called the multiplex PCR reads again in MiXCR, with one record for every CDR3 protein. This sample has 250,000 to 400,000 distinct CDR3 sequences, with roughly 13% found just once. PBMCs stemmed from around 10 ml fresh peripheral blood. There are 15 residues in the CDR3. Deletions cut 2 bases from V and 2 bases from J, with 13 bases between. Germline values: CDR1 MDHEN, CDR2 SYDVKM. Sequenced material: blood. This rearrangement joins TRBV28 to TRBJ2-7, with a weak D call TRBD1 (6 bases). This receptor was identified in a woman aged 40-49 years with Graves' ophthalmopathy. CDR3 residues: CASSLVQGPPYEQYF. The CDR3 DNA reads TGTGCCAGCAGTTTAGTACAGGGCCCTCCCTACGAGCAGTACTTC.